The sequence of this T cell receptor beta chain was determined in a study of breast tumors, draining lymph nodes, adjacent tissues. Study results and limitations: Luminal-like breast cancer showed significantly higher tumor–nontumor repertoire similarity than basal-like. That most tumor T cells come from lymph nodes remained unproven. Findings are consistent with lymph node origin and intratumoral expansion of most tumor T cells.

The V end was cut by 0 bases, the J end by 7 bases, with 6 bases between. Germline assignment: CDR1 MRHNA and CDR2 SNTAGT. The CDR3 consists of 12 residues. Breast cancer patients provided tissue from their axillary draining lymph nodes. Each CDR3 protein is one row after TCRdb ran MiXCR on the multiplex PCR reads. This repertoire shows 140,000 to 150,000 distinct CDR3 sequences, 30% to 35% found once; its top ten account for around 2.3%. This clonotype was counted at least ten times. Antigen specificity is unknown. The sequence was collected from a female donor with breast cancer. Some clones in this sample may be carry-over from other donors' samples. Sequencing was performed on axillary lymph node tissue. The V gene is TRBV6-4, the J gene TRBJ1-2; possibly TRBD1 for D (5 bases). CDR3 region: CASSDSGGGYTF. The CDR3 DNA is TGTGCCAGCAGTGACTCTGGGGGTGGCTACACCTTC.